This TCR beta chain was captured in a study of shared clonotypes between healthy human individuals (dated by TCRdb to about 2020). For the study in its entirety: The cohort included a few men and a couple of women between 18 and 49 years of age. To estimate repertoire size and how much clonotype sharing occurs between individuals, the study deeply sequenced the blood TCR repertoires of several healthy adults. To increase sequencing depth and limit assay-specific biases, TCR repertoire library preparation and sequencing were carried out by different laboratories using diverse techniques. Per donor, leukapheresis produced somewhere between about 0.9 and 9.5 billion PBMCs.

Results and caveats for the whole study, not just this receptor: Sampling was limited to blood, and TCR repertoires in tissue likely differ from TCR repertoires in blood. Pairwise subsampling led to the expectation that sequencing depth would affect the degree of clonotype sharing among donors. The genetic and exposure-history diversity represented was limited by the small number of donors.

Points on this clone: It has no known antigen specificity. Base qualities are not provided; no much larger clone lies one nucleotide away.

Donors were healthy HIV-negative adults with no recently reported acute infections or vaccinations. Only Caucasian adults living in Nashville, Tennessee, USA were represented among the donors. For unsorted samples, around 90 million PBMCs were counted, and genomic DNA was extracted using the QIAamp DNA Blood Mini kit. Blood was obtained by leukapheresis, after which PBMCs were separated by Ficoll-Histopaque density gradient centrifugation and cryopreserved in liquid nitrogen vapor phase. The germline V gene yields KGHSH for CDR1 and LQKENI for CDR2. After removal of 5 bases from V and 6 bases from J, the junction retains 6 bases not matched to a gene. The CDR3 sequence holds 13 residues, the cysteine and phenylalanine included. Only the CDR3 portion is preserved as DNA: 39 bases, with reading frame beginning at the first base. Using the deep immunoSEQ assay, TCR CDR3 regions were amplified from genomic DNA by multiplex PCR. Extracted genomic DNA from each cell subset was distributed evenly across all wells of several immunoSEQ 96-well plates, and each plate was treated as a replicate. For unsorted PBMC, around 330 ng genomic DNA, equal to around 30,000 T cell genomes, was loaded into each replicate PCR. Genomic DNA from unsorted PBMC was sequenced over ten immunoSEQ deep assay plates. Purified libraries were measured with a Qubit 3.0 fluorometer, size-checked on a Bioanalyzer 2100, and measured again with the KAPA Library Quantification kit. Every immunoSEQ 96-well plate was sequenced on a dedicated single-read 150-cycle Illumina NextSeq 550 flow cell. As for how the authors treated the data: Because the immunoSEQ output held only junctional sequences and lacked quality scores, the filtering could not match the filtering applied to full-length reads. To assign V/J genes and CDR3, sequences were annotated using PyIR, a Python wrapper for IgBLAST v1.9, with IMGT germline references. Reads were filtered out if the reads had weak V/J assignments (E-value above 1e-6), no CDR3, stop codons, out-of-frame junctions, or ambiguous translated residues. V3J clonotypes were defined as sequences sharing the same inferred V gene, J gene, and CDR3 amino acid sequence. The percentage overlap between two repertoires was calculated by dividing the number of shared unique clonotypes by the size of the smaller repertoire. Richness of each repertoire was evaluated using RTK rarefaction, the Chao1 estimator, and Recon v2.1 estimates of unobserved clonotypes. TCRdb took this table from immuneACCESS and kept in-frame rearrangements with V and J called. Such tables lack part of the clones; where checked against another copy, unresolved V genes explain under half of the gap, and the rest is unexplained. The DNA gave D and trimming, while V, J and clone size come from that table. Here the sample has over 400,000 clones; about 78% occur a single time. 12% of the sample is in the top ten clones.

The specimen was PBMCs. The source is a middle-aged woman in good health. Some clones in this sample may be carry-over from other donors' samples. The chain links TRBV18 with TRBJ1-1, and 7 junctional nucleotides match TRBD1. The DNA sequence is TGTGCCAGCTCAGTACAGGGGATGGCTGAAGCTTTCTTT. Translated, this is CASSVQGMAEAFF.